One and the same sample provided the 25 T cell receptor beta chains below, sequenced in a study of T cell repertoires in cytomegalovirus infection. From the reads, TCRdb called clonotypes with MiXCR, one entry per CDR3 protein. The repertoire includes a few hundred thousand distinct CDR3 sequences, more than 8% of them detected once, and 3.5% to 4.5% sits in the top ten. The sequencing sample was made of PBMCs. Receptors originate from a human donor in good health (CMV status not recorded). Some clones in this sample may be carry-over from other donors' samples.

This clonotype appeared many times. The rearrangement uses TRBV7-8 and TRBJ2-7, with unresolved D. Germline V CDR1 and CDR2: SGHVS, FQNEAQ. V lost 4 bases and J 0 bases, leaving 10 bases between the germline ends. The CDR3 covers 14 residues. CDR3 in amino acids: CASSSLLNSYEQYF. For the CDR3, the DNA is TGTGCCAGCAGCTCATTACTGAACTCCTACGAGCAGTACTTC.

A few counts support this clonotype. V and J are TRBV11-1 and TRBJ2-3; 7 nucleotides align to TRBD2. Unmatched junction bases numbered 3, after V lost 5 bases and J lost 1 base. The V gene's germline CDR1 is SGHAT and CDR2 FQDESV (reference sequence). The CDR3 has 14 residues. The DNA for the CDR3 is TGTGCCAGCAGCCATAGCGGGCGCACAGATACGCAGTATTTT. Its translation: CASSHSGRTDTQYF.

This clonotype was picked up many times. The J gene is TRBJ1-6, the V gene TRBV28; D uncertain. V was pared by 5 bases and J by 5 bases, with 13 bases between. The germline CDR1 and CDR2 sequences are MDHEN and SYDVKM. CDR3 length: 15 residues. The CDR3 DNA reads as TGTGCCAGCAGTGAAGGGAGTGGGCATAATTCACCCCTCCACTTT. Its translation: CASSEGSGHNSPLHF.

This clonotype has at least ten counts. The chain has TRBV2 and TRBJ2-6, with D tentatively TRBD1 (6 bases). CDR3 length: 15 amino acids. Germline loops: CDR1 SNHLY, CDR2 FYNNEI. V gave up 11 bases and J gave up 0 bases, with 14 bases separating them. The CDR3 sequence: CARGEGGSGANVLTF. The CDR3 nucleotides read TGTGCCCGAGGAGAAGGGGGCTCTGGGGCCAACGTCCTGACTTTC.

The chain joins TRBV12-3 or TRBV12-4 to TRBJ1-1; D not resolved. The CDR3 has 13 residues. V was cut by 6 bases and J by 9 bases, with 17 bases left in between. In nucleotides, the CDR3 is TGTGCCAGCAGCCTGGGGAGGGCCAGCCAAGCTTTCTTT. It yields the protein CASSLGRASQAFF.

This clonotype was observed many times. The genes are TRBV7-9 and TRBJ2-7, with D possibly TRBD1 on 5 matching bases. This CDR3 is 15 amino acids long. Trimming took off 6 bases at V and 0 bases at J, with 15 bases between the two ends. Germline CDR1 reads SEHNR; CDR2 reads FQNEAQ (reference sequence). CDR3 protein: CASRPKGASSYEQYF. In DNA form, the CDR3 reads TGTGCCAGCAGACCTAAAGGGGCGTCCTCCTACGAGCAGTACTTC.

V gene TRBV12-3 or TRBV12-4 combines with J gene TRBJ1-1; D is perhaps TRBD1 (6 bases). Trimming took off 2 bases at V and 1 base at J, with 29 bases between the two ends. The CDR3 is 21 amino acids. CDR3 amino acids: CASSLRWTTPGQRDTNTEAFF. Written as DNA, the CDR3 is TGTGCCAGCAGTTTAAGATGGACAACCCCGGGCCAGCGGGACACGAACACTGAAGCTTTCTTT.

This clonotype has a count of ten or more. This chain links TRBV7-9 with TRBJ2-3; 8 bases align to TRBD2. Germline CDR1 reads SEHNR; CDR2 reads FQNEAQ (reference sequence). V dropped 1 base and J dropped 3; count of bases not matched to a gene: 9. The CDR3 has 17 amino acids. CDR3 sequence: CASSLGGTRSRTDTQYF. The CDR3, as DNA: TGTGCCAGCAGCTTAGGGGGGACTAGATCCCGGACAGATACGCAGTATTTT.

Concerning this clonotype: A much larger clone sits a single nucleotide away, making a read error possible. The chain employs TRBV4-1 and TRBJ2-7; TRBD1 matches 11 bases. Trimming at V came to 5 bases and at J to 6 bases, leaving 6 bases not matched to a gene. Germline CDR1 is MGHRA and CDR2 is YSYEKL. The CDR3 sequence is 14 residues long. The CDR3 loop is CASSKGQGAAEQYF. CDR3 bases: TGCGCCAGCAGCAAAGGACAGGGGGCGGCCGAGCAGTACTTC.

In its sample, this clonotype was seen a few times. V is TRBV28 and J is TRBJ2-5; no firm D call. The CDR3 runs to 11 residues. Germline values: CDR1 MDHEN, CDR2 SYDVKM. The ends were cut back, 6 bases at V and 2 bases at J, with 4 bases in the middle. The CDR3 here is CASRTQETQYF. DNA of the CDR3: TGTGCCAGCAGGACTCAAGAGACCCAGTACTTC.

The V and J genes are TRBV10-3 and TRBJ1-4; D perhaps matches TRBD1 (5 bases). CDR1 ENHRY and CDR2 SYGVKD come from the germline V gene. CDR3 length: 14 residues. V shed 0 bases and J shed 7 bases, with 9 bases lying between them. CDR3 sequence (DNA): TGTGCCATCAGTGAGTCGGGGACCGTTGAAAAACTGTTTTTT. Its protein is CAISESGTVEKLFF.

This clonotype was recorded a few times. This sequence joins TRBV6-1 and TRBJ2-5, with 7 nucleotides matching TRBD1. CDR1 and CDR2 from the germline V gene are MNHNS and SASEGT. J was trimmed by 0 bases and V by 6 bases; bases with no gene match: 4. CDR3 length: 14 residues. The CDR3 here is CASRPGQNQETQYF. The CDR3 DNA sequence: TGTGCCAGCAGACCGGGACAGAACCAAGAGACCCAGTACTTC.

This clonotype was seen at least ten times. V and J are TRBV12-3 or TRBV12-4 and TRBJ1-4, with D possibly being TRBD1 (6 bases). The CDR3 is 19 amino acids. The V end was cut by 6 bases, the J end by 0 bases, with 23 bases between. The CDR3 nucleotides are TGTGCCAGCAGCCCTTATATATCCCTACAGGGCGCAACTAATGAAAAACTGTTTTTT. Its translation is CASSPYISLQGATNEKLFF.

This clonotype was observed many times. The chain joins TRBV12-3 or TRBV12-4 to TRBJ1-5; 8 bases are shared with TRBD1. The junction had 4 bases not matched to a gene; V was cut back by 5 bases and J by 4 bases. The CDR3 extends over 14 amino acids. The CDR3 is CASSLGQANQPQHF. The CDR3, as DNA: TGTGCCAGCAGTCTGGGACAGGCTAATCAGCCCCAGCATTTT.

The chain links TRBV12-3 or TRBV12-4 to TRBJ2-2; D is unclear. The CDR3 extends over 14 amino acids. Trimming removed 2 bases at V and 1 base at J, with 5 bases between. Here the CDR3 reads CASSLQMNTGELFF. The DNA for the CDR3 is TGTGCCAGCAGTTTACAGATGAACACCGGGGAGCTGTTTTTT.

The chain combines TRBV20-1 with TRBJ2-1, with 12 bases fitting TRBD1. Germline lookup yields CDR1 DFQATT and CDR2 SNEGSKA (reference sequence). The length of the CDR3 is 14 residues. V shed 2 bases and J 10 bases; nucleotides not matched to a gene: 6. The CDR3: CSARTGQGAFEQFF. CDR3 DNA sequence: TGCAGTGCTAGAACGGGACAGGGGGCGTTCGAGCAGTTCTTC.

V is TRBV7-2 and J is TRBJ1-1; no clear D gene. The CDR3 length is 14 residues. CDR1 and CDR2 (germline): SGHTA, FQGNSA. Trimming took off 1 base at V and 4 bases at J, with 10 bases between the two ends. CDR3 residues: CASSLDAVVTEAFF. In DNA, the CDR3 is TGTGCCAGCAGCTTAGACGCAGTGGTCACTGAAGCTTTCTTT. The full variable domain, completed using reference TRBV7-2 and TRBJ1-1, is GAGVSQSPSNKVTEKGKDVELRCDPISGHTALYWYRQSLGQGLEFLIYFQGNSAPDKSGLPSDRFSAERTGGSVSTLTIQRTQQEDSAVYLCASSLDAVVTEAFFGQGTRLTVV.

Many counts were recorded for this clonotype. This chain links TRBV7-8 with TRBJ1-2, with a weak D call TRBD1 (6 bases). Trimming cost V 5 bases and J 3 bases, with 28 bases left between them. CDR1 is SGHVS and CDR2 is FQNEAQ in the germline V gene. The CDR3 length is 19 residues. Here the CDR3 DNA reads TGTGCCAGCAGCCCCCGGCCCACAGGGCTCCTAGGTTCCGACTATGGCTACACCTTC. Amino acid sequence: CASSPRPTGLLGSDYGYTF.

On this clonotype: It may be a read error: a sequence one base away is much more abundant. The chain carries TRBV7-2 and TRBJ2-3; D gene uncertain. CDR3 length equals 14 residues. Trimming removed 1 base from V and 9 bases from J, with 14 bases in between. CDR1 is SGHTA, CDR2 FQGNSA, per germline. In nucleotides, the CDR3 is TGTGCCAGCAGCTTAGGGAGTGGTGTCGAGACGCAGTATTTT. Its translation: CASSLGSGVETQYF.

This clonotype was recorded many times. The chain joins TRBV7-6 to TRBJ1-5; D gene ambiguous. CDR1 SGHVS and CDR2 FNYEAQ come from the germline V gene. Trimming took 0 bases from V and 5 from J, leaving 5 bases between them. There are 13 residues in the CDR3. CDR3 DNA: TGTGCCAGCAGCTTAGCGGATTATCAGCCCCAGCATTTT. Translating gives CASSLADYQPQHF.

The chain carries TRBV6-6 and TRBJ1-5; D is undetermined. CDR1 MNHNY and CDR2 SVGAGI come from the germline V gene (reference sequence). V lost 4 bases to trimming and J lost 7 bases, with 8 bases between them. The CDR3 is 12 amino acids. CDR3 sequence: CASSSTGQPQHF. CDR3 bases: TGTGCCAGCAGTTCGACCGGACAGCCCCAGCATTTT.

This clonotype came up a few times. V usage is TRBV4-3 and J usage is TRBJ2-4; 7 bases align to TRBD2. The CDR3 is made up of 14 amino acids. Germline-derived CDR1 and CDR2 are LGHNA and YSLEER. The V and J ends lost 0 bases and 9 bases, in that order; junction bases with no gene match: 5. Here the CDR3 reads CASSQEGGFGIQYF. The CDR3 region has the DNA TGCGCCAGCAGCCAAGAGGGGGGGTTCGGCATTCAGTACTTC.

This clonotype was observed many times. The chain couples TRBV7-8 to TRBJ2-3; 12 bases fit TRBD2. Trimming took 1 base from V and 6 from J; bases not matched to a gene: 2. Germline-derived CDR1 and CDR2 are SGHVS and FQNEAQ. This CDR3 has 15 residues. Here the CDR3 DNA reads TGTGCCAGCAGCTTAGAGACTAGCGGGAGCGATACGCAGTATTTT. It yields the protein CASSLETSGSDTQYF.

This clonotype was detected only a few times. CDR3 protein: CASSEKPATQHF. CDR3 nucleotide sequence: TGTGCCAGCAGTGAAAAGCCAGCGACCCAGCATTTT. The chain carries TRBV6-1 and TRBJ1-5, with D unclear. This CDR3 region has 12 residues. Trimming took 2 bases from V and 11 from J, leaving 10 bases between them. Germline V lookup: CDR1 MNHNS, CDR2 SASEGT.

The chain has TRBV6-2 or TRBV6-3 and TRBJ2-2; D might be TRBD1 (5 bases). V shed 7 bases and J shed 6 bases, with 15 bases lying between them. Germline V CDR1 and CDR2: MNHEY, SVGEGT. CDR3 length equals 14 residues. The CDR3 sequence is CASTPGQVAGELFF. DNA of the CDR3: TGTGCCAGCACCCCAGGGCAGGTAGCCGGGGAGCTGTTTTTT.